The subject of this entry is one TCR beta chain. What it recognizes is unknown. This sample stems from a study of TIL therapy for anti-PD-1-resistant metastatic lung cancer. Background on the study: Median tumor mutation burden was roughly 1.4 mutations per megabase.

General study findings and limits: Infused TIL clonotypes partially replaced the baseline blood repertoire, then decayed over months.

The immunoSEQ assay was v3. TCRdb's table, derived via immunoSEQ multiplex PCR, lists solely in-frame clones and lacks some. Here the sample spans tens of thousands of clones, under 75% being singletons. This CDR3 is built from 16 residues. CDR1 is SGHTA, CDR2 FQGNSA, per germline. J gave up 8 bases and V 2 bases, and 7 bases lay outside the gene matches. As for time point: pre-treatment sample, taken before nivolumab and TIL therapy. The sequencing used blood, collected at baseline. The sequence came from a person between 25 and 79 years old with non-small cell lung cancer. This chain uses TRBV7-2 with TRBJ1-6; 9 bases align to TRBD1. This chain's CDR3 is CASSLSGGQGYSPLHF. As DNA, the CDR3 is TGTGCCAGCAGCTTAAGCGGGGGACAGGGTTATTCACCCCTCCACTTT. Full variable domain (outside the CDR3, taken from reference TRBV7-2 and TRBJ1-6): GAGVSQSPSNKVTEKGKDVELRCDPISGHTALYWYRQSLGQGLEFLIYFQGNSAPDKSGLPSDRFSAERTGGSVSTLTIQRTQQEDSAVYLCASSLSGGQGYSPLHFGNGTRLTVT.